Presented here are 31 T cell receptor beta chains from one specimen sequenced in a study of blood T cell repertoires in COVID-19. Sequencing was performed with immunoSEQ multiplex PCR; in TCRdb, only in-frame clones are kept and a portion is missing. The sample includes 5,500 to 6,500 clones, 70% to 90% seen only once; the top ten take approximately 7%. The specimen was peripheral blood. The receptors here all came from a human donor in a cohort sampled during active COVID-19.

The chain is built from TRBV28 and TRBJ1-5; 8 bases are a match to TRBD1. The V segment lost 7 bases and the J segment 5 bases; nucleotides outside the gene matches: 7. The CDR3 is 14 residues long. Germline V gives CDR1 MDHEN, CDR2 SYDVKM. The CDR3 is CASIGTGLDQPQHF. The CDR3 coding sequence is TGTGCCAGCATTGGGACAGGATTGGATCAGCCCCAGCATTTT.

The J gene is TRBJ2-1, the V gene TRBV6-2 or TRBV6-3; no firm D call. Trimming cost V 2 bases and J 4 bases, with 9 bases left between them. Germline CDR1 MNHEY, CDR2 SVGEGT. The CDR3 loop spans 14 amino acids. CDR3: CASSYRSNYNEQFF. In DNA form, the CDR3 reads TGTGCCAGCAGTTACCGGAGCAATTACAATGAGCAGTTCTTC.

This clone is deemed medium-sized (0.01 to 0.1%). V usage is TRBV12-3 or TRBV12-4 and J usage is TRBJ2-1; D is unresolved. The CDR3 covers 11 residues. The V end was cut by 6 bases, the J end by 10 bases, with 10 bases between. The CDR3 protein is CASSRGSEQFF. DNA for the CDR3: TGTGCCAGCAGCCGAGGTTCAGAGCAGTTCTTC.

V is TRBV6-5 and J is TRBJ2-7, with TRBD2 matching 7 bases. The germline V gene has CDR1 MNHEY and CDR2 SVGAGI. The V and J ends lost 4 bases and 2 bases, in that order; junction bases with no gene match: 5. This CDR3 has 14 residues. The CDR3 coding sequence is TGTGCCAGCAGTTTCGGGAGGCCCCCCTACGAGCAGTACTTC. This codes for CASSFGRPPYEQYF.

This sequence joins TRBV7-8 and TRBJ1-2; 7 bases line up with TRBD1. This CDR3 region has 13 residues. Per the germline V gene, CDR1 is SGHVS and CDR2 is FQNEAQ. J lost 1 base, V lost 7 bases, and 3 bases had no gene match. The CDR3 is CASNPGGNYGYTF. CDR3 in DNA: TGTGCCAGCAACCCAGGGGGTAACTATGGCTACACCTTC. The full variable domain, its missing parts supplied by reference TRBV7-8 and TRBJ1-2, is GAGVSQSPRYKVAKRGQDVALRCDPISGHVSLFWYQQALGQGPEFLTYFQNEAQLDKSGLPSDRFFAERPEGSVSTLKIQRTQQEDSAVYLCASNPGGNYGYTFGSGTRLTVV.

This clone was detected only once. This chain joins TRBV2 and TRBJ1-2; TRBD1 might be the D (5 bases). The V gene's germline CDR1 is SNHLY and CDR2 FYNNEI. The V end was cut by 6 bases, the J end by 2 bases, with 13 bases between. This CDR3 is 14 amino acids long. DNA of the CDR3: TGTGCCAGCAGGGAAACGACAGCAAACTATGGCTACACCTTC. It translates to CASRETTANYGYTF. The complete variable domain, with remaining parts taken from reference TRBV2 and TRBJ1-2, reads EPEVTQTPSHQVTQMGQEVILRCVPISNHLYFYWYRQILGQKVEFLVSFYNNEISEKSEIFDDQFSVERPDGSNFTLKIRSTKLEDSAMYFCASRETTANYGYTFGSGTRLTVV.

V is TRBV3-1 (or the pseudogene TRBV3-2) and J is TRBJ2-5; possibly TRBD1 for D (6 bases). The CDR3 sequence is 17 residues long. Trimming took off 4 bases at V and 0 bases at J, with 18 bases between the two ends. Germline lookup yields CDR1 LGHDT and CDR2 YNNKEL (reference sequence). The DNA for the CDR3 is TGTGCCAGCAGCCGAAAATCCTTCGGGACACACCAAGAGACCCAGTACTTC. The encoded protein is CASSRKSFGTHQETQYF.

In DNA, the CDR3 is TGTGCCAGCAGCTTAGACAGGGGGCACTATGGCTACACCTTC. Encoded protein: CASSLDRGHYGYTF. This chain uses TRBV7-2 with TRBJ1-2; 9 nucleotides align to TRBD1. Germline-derived CDR1 and CDR2 are SGHTA and FQGNSA. The V and J ends lost 1 base and 3 bases, in that order; junction bases with no gene match: 0. CDR3 length equals 14 residues. Variable domain in full (rest from reference TRBV7-2 and TRBJ1-2): GAGVSQSPSNKVTEKGKDVELRCDPISGHTALYWYRQSLGQGLEFLIYFQGNSAPDKSGLPSDRFSAERTGGSVSTLTIQRTQQEDSAVYLCASSLDRGHYGYTFGSGTRLTVV.

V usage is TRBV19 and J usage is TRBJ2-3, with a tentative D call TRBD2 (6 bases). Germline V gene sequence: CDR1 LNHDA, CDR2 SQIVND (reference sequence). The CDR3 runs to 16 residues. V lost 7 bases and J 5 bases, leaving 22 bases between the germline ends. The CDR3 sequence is CASTQSRGLVGDTQYF. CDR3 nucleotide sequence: TGTGCCAGTACCCAATCGCGGGGCCTCGTGGGAGATACGCAGTATTTT.

This chain's CDR3 is CASATGVNEQFF. The CDR3 DNA reads as TGTGCCAGTGCAACAGGGGTCAATGAGCAGTTCTTC. J is TRBJ2-1 and V is TRBV19; TRBD1 matches at 7 bases. CDR3 length equals 12 residues. V was pared by 8 bases and J by 6 bases, with 4 bases of the junction left unmatched. CDR1 is LNHDA and CDR2 is SQIVND in the germline V gene (reference sequence).

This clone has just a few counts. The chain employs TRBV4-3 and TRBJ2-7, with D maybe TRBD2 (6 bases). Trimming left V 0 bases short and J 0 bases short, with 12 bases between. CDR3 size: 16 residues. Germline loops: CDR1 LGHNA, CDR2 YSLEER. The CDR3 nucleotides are TGCGCCAGCAGCCAAGAGTTGGTCGGGAGCTCCTACGAGCAGTACTTC. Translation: CASSQELVGSSYEQYF.

As DNA, the CDR3 is TGTGCCGGTAGACAGGGACTCTCCTACGGGGAGCTGTTTTTT. Protein sequence: CAGRQGLSYGELFF. This rearrangement joins TRBV6-5 to TRBJ2-2, with D possibly matching TRBD1 (7 bases). In germline, CDR1 is MNHEY, CDR2 SVGAGI. The CDR3 is 14 residues long. With 11 bases removed from V and 7 bases from J, the gap between germline ends came to 20 bases.

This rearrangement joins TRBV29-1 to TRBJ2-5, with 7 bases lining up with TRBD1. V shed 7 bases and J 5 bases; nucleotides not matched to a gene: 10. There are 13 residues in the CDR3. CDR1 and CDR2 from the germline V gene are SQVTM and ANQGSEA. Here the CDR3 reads CSATGTGRETQYF. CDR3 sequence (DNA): TGCAGCGCGACAGGGACGGGCCGGGAGACCCAGTACTTC.

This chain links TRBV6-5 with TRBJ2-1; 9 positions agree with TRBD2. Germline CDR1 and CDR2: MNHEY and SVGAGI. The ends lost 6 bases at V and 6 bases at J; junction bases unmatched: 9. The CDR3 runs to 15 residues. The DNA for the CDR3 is TGTGCCAGCAGCCAGAGACTAGCGGAGTTCAATGAGCAGTTCTTC. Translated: CASSQRLAEFNEQFF.

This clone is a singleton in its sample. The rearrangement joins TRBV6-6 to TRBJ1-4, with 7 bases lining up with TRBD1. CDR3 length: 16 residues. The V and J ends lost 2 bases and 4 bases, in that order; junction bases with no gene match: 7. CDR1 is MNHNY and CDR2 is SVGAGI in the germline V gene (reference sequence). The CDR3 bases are TGTGCCAGCAGTTACCGTAGACAGGGCGGTAATGAAAAACTGTTTTTT. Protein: CASSYRRQGGNEKLFF.

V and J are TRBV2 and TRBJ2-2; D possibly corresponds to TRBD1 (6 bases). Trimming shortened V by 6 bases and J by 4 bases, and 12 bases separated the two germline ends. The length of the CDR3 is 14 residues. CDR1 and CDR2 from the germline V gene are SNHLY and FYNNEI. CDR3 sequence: CASSVGQRTGELFF. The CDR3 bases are TGTGCCAGCAGCGTTGGACAGCGCACCGGGGAGCTGTTTTTT.

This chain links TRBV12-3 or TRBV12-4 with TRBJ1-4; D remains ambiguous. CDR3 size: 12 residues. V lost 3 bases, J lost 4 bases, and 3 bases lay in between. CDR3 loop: CASSLYNEKLFF. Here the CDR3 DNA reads TGTGCCAGCAGTTTGTATAATGAAAAACTGTTTTTT.

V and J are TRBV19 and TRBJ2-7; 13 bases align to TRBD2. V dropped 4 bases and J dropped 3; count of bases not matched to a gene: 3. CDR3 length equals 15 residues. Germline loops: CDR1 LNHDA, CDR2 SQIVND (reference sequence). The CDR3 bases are TGTGCCAGTAGTACCGGGACTAGCGGGATCTACGAGCAGTACTTC. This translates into CASSTGTSGIYEQYF.

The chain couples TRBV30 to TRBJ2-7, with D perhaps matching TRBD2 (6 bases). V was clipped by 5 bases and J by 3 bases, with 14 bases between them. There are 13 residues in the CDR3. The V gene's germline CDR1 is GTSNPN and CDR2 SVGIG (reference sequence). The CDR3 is CAWSIGDFYEQYF. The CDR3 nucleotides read TGTGCCTGGTCCATAGGGGACTTCTACGAGCAGTACTTC. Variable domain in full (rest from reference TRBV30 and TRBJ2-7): SQTIHQWPATLVQPVGSPLSLECTVEGTSNPNLYWYRQAAGRGLQLLFYSVGIGQISSEVPQNLSASRPQDRQFILSSKKLLLSDSGFYLCAWSIGDFYEQYFGPGTRLTVT.

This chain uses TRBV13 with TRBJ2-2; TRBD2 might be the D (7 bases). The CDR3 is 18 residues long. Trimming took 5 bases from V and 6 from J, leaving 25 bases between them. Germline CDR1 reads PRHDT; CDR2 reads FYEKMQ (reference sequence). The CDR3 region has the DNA TGTGCCAGCAGCCCGCGAGGACGGGGGCGGGGGACGGCCGGGGAGCTGTTTTTT. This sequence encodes CASSPRGRGRGTAGELFF. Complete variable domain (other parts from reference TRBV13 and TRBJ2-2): AAGVIQSPRHLIKEKRETATLKCYPIPRHDTVYWYQQGPGQDPQFLISFYEKMQSDKGSIPDRFSAQQFSDYHSELNMSSLELGDSALYFCASSPRGRGRGTAGELFFGEGSRLTVL.

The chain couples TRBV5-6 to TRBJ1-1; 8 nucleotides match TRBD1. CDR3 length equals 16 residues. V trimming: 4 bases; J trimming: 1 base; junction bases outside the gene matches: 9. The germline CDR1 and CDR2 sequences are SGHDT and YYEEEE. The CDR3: CASSPGTGTRNTEAFF. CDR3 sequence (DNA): TGTGCCAGCAGCCCCGGGACAGGAACTCGGAACACTGAAGCTTTCTTT.

The CDR3 sequence: CASSRDRGYEQYF. The CDR3 DNA reads TGTGCCAGTAGCCGGGACAGGGGGTACGAGCAGTACTTC. The V and J genes are TRBV19 and TRBJ2-7, with 11 bases fitting TRBD1. Unmatched junction bases numbered 2, after V lost 6 bases and J lost 4 bases. Germline values: CDR1 LNHDA, CDR2 SQIVND (reference sequence). The CDR3 length is 13 residues. Complete variable domain (other parts from reference TRBV19 and TRBJ2-7): DGGITQSPKYLFRKEGQNVTLSCEQNLNHDAMYWYRQDPGQGLRLIYYSQIVNDFQKGDIAEGYSVSREKKESFPLTVTSAQKNPTAFYLCASSRDRGYEQYFGPGTRLTVT.

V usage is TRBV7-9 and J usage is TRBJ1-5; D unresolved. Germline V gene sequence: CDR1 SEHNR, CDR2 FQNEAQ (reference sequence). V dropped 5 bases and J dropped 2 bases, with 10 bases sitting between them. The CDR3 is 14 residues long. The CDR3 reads CASSSASGNQPQHF. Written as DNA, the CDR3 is TGTGCCAGCAGCAGTGCCTCGGGCAATCAGCCCCAGCATTTT.

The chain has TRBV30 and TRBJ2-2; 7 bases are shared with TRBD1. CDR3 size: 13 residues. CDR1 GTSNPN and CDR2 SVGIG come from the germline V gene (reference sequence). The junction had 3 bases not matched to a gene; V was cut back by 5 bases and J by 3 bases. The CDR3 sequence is CAWSQGYTGELFF. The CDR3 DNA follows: TGTGCCTGGTCACAGGGGTACACCGGGGAGCTGTTTTTT.

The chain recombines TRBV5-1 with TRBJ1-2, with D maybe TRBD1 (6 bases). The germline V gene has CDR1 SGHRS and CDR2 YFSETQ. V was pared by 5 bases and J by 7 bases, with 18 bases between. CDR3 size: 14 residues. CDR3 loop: CASSPRGAVGGYTF. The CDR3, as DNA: TGCGCCAGCAGTCCTCGGGGGGCAGTGGGTGGCTACACCTTC. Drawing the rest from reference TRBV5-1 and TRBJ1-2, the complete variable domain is KAGVTQTPRYLIKTRGQQVTLSCSPISGHRSVSWYQQTPGQGLQFLFEYFSETQRNKGNFPGRFSGRQFSNSRSEMNVSTLELGDSALYLCASSPRGAVGGYTFGSGTRLTVV.

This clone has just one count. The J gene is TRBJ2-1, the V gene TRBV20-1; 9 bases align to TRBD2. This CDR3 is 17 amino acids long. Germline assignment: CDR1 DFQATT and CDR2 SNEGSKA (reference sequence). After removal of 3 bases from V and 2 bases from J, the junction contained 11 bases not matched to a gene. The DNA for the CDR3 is TGCAGTGCTAGTGACCGGACTAGCGTAGAGACCTACAATGAGCAGTTCTTC. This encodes CSASDRTSVETYNEQFF.

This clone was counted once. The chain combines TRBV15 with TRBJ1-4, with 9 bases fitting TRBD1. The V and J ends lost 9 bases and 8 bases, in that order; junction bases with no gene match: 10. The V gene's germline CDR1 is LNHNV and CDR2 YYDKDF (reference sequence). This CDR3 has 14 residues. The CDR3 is CATERGQGYEKLFF. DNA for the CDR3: TGTGCCACTGAAAGGGGACAGGGCTACGAAAAACTGTTTTTT.

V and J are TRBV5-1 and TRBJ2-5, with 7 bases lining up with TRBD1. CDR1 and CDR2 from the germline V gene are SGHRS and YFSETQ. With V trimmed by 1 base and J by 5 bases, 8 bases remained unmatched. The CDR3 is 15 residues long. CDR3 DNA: TGCGCCAGCAGCTTGAATCCAGGGGGAGCGGAGACCCAGTACTTC. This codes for CASSLNPGGAETQYF.

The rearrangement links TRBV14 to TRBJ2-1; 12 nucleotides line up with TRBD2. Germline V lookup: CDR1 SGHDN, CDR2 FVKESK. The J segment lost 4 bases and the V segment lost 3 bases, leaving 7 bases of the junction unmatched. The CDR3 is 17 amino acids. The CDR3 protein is CASSQGGLAGIYNEQFF. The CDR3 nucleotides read TGTGCCAGCAGCCAGGGCGGACTAGCGGGGATTTACAATGAGCAGTTCTTC.

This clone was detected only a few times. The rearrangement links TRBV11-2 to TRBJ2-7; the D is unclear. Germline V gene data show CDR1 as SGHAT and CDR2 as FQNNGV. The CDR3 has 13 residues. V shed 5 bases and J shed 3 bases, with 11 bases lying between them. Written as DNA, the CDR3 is TGTGCCAGCAGCCCCGAGGTAGGCTACGAGCAGTACTTC. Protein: CASSPEVGYEQYF.

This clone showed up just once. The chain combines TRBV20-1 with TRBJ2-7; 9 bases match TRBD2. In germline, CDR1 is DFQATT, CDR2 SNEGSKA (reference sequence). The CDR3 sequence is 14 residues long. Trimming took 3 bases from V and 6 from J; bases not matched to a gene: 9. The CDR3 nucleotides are TGCAGTGCTAGTCGGCTAGCGGGATTGGGCGAGCAGTACTTC. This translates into CSASRLAGLGEQYF.